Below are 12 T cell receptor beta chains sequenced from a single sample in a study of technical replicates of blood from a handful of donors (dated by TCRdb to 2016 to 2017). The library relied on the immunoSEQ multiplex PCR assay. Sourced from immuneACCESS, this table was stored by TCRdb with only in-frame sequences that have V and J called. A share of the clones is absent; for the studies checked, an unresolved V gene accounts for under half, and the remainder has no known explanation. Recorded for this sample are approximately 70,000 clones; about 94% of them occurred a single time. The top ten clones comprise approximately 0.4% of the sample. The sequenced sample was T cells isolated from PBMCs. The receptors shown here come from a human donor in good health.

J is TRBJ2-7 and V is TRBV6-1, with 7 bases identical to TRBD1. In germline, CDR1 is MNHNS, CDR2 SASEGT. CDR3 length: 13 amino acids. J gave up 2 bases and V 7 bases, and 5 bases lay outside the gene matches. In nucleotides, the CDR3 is TGTGCCAGCAAAACAGGGGACCCCTACGAGCAGTACTTC. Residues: CASKTGDPYEQYF.

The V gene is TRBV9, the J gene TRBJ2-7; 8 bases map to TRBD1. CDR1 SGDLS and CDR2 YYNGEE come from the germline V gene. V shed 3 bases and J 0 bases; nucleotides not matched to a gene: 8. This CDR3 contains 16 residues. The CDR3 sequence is CASSENTGTGSYEQYF. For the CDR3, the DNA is TGTGCCAGCAGCGAAAACACCGGGACAGGCTCCTACGAGCAGTACTTC.

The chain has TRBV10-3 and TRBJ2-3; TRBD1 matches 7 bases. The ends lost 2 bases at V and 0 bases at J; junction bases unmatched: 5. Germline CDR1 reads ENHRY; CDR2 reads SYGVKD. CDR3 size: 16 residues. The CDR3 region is CAISERGQVSTDTQYF. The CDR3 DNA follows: TGTGCCATCAGTGAGCGAGGACAGGTTAGCACAGATACGCAGTATTTT.

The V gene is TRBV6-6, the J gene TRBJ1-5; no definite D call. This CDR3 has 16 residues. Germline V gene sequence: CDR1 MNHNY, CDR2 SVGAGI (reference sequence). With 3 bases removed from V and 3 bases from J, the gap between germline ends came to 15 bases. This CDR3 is CASSYGLMRVNQPQHF. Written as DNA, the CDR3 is TGTGCCAGCAGTTATGGGCTTATGAGGGTCAATCAGCCCCAGCATTTT.

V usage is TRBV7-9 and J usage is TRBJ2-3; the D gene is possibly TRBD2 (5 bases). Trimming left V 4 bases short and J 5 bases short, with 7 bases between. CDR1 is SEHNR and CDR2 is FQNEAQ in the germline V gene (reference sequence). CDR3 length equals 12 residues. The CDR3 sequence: CASSYAGDTQYF. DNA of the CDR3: TGTGCCAGCAGCTATGCGGGAGATACGCAGTATTTT.

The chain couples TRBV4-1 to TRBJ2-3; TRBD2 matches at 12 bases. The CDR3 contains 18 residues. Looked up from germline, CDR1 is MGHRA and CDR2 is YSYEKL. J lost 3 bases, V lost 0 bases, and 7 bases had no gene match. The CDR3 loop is CASSQDFLAGGRTDTQYF. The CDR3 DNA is TGCGCCAGCAGCCAAGATTTTCTAGCGGGAGGGCGTACAGATACGCAGTATTTT.

In DNA, the CDR3 is TGTGCCAGCAGCTCCCCGGGACAGGGGAACGAGCAGTACTTC. Translation: CASSSPGQGNEQYF. The chain links TRBV5-4 to TRBJ2-7; TRBD1 matches 10 bases. V gave up 3 bases and J gave up 5 bases; unmatched junction bases: 5. Germline values: CDR1 SGHNT, CDR2 YYREEE (reference sequence). This CDR3 is 14 amino acids long.

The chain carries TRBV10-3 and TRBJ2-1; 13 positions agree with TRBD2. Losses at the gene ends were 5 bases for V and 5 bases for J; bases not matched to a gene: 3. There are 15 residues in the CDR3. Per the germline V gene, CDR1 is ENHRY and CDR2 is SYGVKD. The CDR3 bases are TGTGCCATCAGTATAGGACTAGCGGGGGACAATGAGCAGTTCTTC. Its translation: CAISIGLAGDNEQFF.

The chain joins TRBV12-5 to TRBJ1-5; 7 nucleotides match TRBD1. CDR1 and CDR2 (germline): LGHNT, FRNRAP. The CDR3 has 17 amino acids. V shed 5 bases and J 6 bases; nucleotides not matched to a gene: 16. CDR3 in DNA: TGTGCTAGTGGTCTACTAAGGGGGCCGTCTTCAGGTCAGCCCCAGCATTTT. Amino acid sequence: CASGLLRGPSSGQPQHF.

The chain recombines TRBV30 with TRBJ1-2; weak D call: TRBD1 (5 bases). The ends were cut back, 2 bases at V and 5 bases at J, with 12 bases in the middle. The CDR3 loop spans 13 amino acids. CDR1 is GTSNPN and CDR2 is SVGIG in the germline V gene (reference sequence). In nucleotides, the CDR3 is TGTGCCTGGAGTTCACAGGTGATTTATGGCTACACCTTC. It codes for CAWSSQVIYGYTF.

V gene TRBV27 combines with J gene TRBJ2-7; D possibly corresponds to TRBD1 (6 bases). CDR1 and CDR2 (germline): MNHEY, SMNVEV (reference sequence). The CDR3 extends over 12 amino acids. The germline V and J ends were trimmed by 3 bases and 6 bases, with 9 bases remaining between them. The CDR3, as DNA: TGTGCCAGCAGTTTCCTCAGGGGCGAGCAGTACTTC. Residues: CASSFLRGEQYF.

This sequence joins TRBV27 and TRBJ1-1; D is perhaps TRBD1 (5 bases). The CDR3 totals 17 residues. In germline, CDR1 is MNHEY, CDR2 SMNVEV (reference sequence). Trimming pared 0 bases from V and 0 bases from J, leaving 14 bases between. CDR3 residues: CASSLSRTQKMNTEAFF. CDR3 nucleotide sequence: TGTGCCAGCAGTTTATCAAGGACACAGAAAATGAACACTGAAGCTTTCTTT.